This TCR beta chain was found in a study of T cells after yellow fever vaccination. Each CDR3 protein gets one entry after TCRdb re-called the 5' RACE reads with MiXCR. Of hundreds of thousands of distinct CDR3 sequences listed, 7.5% to 9% were seen once; the top ten hold about 3.7%. Whole-study results and caveats: Sorted repertoires could include abundant contaminating clonotypes from bulk cells.

Concerning this clonotype: Its antigen is not known.

The CDR3 has 15 amino acids. Trimming cost V 2 bases and J 5 bases; bases outside gene matches: 8. The germline CDR1 and CDR2 sequences are SGHDT and YYEEEE. This clonotype was sampled from a man aged 18 to 30 who received the YFV17D yellow fever vaccine. The material sequenced was CD4+ T cells sorted from PBMCs, taken 5 days after the yellow fever booster vaccination. The genes are TRBV5-6 and TRBJ2-5, with 8 nucleotides matching TRBD1. DNA of the CDR3: TGTGCCAGCAGCTTAGGACAGGGATCTGGCGAGACCCAGTACTTC. This sequence encodes CASSLGQGSGETQYF.